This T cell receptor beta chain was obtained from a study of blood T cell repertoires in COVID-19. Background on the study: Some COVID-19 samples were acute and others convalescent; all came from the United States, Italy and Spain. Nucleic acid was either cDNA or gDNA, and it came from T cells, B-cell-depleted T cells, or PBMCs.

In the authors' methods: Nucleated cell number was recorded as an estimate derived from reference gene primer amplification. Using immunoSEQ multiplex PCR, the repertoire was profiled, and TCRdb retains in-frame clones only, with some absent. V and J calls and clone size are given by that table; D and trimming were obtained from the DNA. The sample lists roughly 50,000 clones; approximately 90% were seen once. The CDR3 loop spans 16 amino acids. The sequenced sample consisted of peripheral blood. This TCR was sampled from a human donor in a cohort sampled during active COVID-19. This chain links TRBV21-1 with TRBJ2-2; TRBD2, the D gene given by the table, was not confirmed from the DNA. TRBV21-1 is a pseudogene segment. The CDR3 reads CASSSGLAGNTGELFF. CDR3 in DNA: TGTGCCAGCAGCTCGGGACTAGCGGGGAACACCGGGGAGCTGTTTTTT.